A single sample is the source of the 25 T cell receptor beta chains below, sequenced in a study of blood T cell repertoires in COVID-19. Here immunoSEQ multiplex PCR was the method, and the copy in TCRdb shows in-frame clones only, minus some. The table records 200,000 to 250,000 clones, about 84% of them present only once. Sequenced sample: peripheral blood. The receptors originated from a human donor in a cohort sampled during active COVID-19.

V gene TRBV3-1 (or the pseudogene TRBV3-2) combines with J gene TRBJ2-5, with no clear D. V lost 1 base, J lost 1 base, and 4 bases lay in between. The CDR3 totals 13 residues. The V gene's germline CDR1 is LGHDT and CDR2 YNNKEL (reference sequence). The CDR3 DNA reads TGTGCCAGCAGCCAAGCCCGCCAAGAGACCCAGTACTTC. Its protein product is CASSQARQETQYF.

This clone was recorded only once. The chain is built from TRBV28 and TRBJ2-1, with D perhaps TRBD1 (6 bases). The CDR3 covers 14 residues. The germline V gene encodes CDR1 MDHEN and CDR2 SYDVKM. Trimming took off 3 bases at V and 3 bases at J, with 9 bases between the two ends. The DNA of the CDR3 is TGTGCCAGCAGTTTCGGGGACATCTACAATGAGCAGTTCTTC. This gives the protein CASSFGDIYNEQFF.

The chain uses TRBV6-1 and TRBJ1-3; 9 nucleotides line up with TRBD1. CDR3 length: 20 amino acids. Germline V gives CDR1 MNHNS, CDR2 SASEGT. The V gene end was trimmed by 3 bases and the J gene end by 2 bases; junction bases not matched to a gene: 17. CDR3 residues: CASSDQWTGVIGGPGNTIYF. The CDR3 nucleotides are TGTGCCAGCAGTGACCAGTGGACAGGGGTAATCGGAGGGCCTGGAAACACCATATATTTT.

This CDR3 is CASSQDGRATDTQYF. The DNA for the CDR3 is TGCGCCAGCAGCCAAGATGGCAGGGCCACAGATACGCAGTATTTT. The chain couples TRBV4-1 to TRBJ2-3; D might be TRBD1 (5 bases). Germline V gene data show CDR1 as MGHRA and CDR2 as YSYEKL. The CDR3 runs 15 residues. Trimming cost V 0 bases and J 2 bases, with 9 bases left between them.

The sample holds a few counts of this clone. J is TRBJ1-1 and V is TRBV7-9; no clear D. V was trimmed by 6 bases and J by 4 bases, leaving 12 bases between them. Germline values: CDR1 SEHNR, CDR2 FQNEAQ (reference sequence). This CDR3 region has 13 residues. The CDR3 DNA sequence: TGTGCCAGCAGGACGAGGGTGGGCACTGAAGCTTTCTTT. Protein sequence: CASRTRVGTEAFF. The whole variable domain, filled in from reference TRBV7-9 and TRBJ1-1, reads DTGVSQNPRHKITKRGQNVTFRCDPISEHNRLYWYRQTLGQGPEFLTYFQNEAQLEKSRLLSDRFSAERPKGSFSTLEIQRTEQGDSAMYLCASRTRVGTEAFFGQGTRLTVV.

The chain links TRBV4-3 to TRBJ2-6; D might be TRBD2 (6 bases). Trimming left V 3 bases short and J 0 bases short, with 9 bases between. CDR1 and CDR2 (germline): LGHNA, YSLEER. There are 16 residues in the CDR3. CDR3 amino acids: CASSQEGTSGANVLTF. The CDR3 DNA is TGCGCCAGCAGCCAGGAGGGGACCTCTGGGGCCAACGTCCTGACTTTC.

The CDR3 DNA is TGTGCCAGCGCCCAGGGGGCAAGCTATGGCTACACCTTC. It encodes CASAQGASYGYTF. The chain couples TRBV7-9 to TRBJ1-2, with 8 bases that match TRBD1. Trimming removed 8 bases from V and 4 bases from J; junction bases left unmatched: 6. The CDR3 consists of 13 residues. In germline, CDR1 is SEHNR, CDR2 FQNEAQ (reference sequence).

V is TRBV7-2 and J is TRBJ2-4, with 8 positions matching TRBD2. Germline CDR1 SGHTA, CDR2 FQGNSA. V dropped 1 base and J dropped 0; count of bases not matched to a gene: 5. The CDR3 is 17 residues long. The CDR3 nucleotides are TGTGCCAGCAGCTTAGTGCGGGGGGTTGGAGCCAAAAACATTCAGTACTTC. Translation gives CASSLVRGVGAKNIQYF.

This clone showed up many times. The V and J genes are TRBV6-2 or TRBV6-3 and TRBJ1-1; D is unclear. Looked up from germline, CDR1 is MNHEY and CDR2 is SVGEGT. The V and J ends lost 6 bases and 5 bases respectively, with 16 bases between them. This CDR3 has 14 amino acids. For the CDR3, the DNA is TGTGCCAGCAGCCGCGAACGGGGAAGGACTGAAGCTTTCTTT. Amino acid sequence: CASSRERGRTEAFF.

The V gene is TRBV19, the J gene TRBJ1-2; no clear D. V was trimmed by 7 bases and J by 5 bases, leaving 8 bases between them. This CDR3 comprises 11 residues. CDR1 and CDR2 (germline): LNHDA, SQIVND (reference sequence). CDR3 sequence (DNA): TGTGCCAGTACCTCGACTTATGGCTACACCTTC. This encodes CASTSTYGYTF. The complete variable domain, with remaining parts taken from reference TRBV19 and TRBJ1-2, reads DGGITQSPKYLFRKEGQNVTLSCEQNLNHDAMYWYRQDPGQGLRLIYYSQIVNDFQKGDIAEGYSVSREKKESFPLTVTSAQKNPTAFYLCASTSTYGYTFGSGTRLTVV.

The V call is TRBV19, the J call TRBJ2-3; 9 positions match TRBD1. The CDR3 runs to 15 residues. Unmatched junction bases numbered 5, after V lost 5 bases and J lost 2 bases. Germline V gene sequence: CDR1 LNHDA, CDR2 SQIVND (reference sequence). The CDR3: CASSLGQGHTDTQYF. DNA for the CDR3: TGTGCCAGTAGTTTGGGACAGGGTCACACAGATACGCAGTATTTT.

The chain combines TRBV7-9 with TRBJ1-2; 9 bases agree with TRBD1. The CDR3 extends over 17 amino acids. Unmatched junction bases numbered 19, after V lost 6 bases and J lost 8 bases. Per germline, CDR1 SEHNR and CDR2 FQNEAQ (reference sequence). The CDR3 sequence is CASRKWTGDLGGGGYTF. For the CDR3, the DNA is TGTGCCAGCAGAAAGTGGACAGGGGACTTGGGTGGTGGCGGCTACACCTTC.

The chain is built from TRBV6-5 and TRBJ1-6; D remains ambiguous. The CDR3 is 14 residues long. Trimming took off 7 bases at V and 6 bases at J, with 13 bases between the two ends. Germline values: CDR1 MNHEY, CDR2 SVGAGI. CDR3 amino acids: CASNPGLRNSPLHF. The CDR3 bases are TGTGCCAGCAACCCGGGTCTACGTAATTCACCCCTCCACTTT.

This clone has just a few counts. This sequence joins TRBV28 and TRBJ1-4; tentatively, D is TRBD1 (5 bases). The germline V gene has CDR1 MDHEN and CDR2 SYDVKM. V lost 7 bases and J lost 12, with 21 bases in between. There are 14 residues in the CDR3. The DNA of the CDR3 is TGTGCCAGCACCACGCGGGGGACCAGGATGGAACTGTTTTTT. This gives the protein CASTTRGTRMELFF.

The table lists this clone with a few counts. The CDR3 loop reads CASSHRGDTEAFF. The CDR3 DNA reads as TGTGCCAGCAGCCACAGGGGGGACACTGAAGCTTTCTTT. The rearrangement joins TRBV4-2 to TRBJ1-1, with TRBD1 matching over 7 bases. This CDR3 region has 13 residues. The germline CDR1 and CDR2 sequences are LGHNA and YNFKEQ. V lost 3 bases to trimming and J lost 3 bases; unmatched junction nucleotides: 1.

The chain combines TRBV6-6 with TRBJ2-7; D is perhaps TRBD1 (6 bases). This CDR3 contains 14 residues. V was shortened by 6 bases and J by 2 bases, with 14 bases between the two germline ends. Looked up from germline, CDR1 is MNHNY and CDR2 is SVGAGI (reference sequence). The CDR3 spells CASSHGTSTYEQYF. For the CDR3, the DNA is TGTGCCAGCAGCCACGGGACATCTACCTACGAGCAGTACTTC.

The chain employs TRBV21-1 and TRBJ2-6; TRBD2 is taken as the D call from the table, unchecked against the DNA. TRBV21-1 constitutes a pseudogene. This CDR3 has 20 residues. In DNA form, the CDR3 reads TGTGCCAGCAGCAAAGAGGCGGGTTCCTCCAAGTTCTCTGGGGCCAACGTCCTGACTTTC. Translated, it gives CASSKEAGSSKFSGANVLTF.

The rearrangement joins TRBV11-3 to TRBJ2-2, with D possibly TRBD1 on 5 matching bases. V lost 8 bases and J 2 bases, leaving 12 bases between the germline ends. The V gene's germline CDR1 is SGHNT and CDR2 YENEEA. This CDR3 region has 14 residues. CDR3 nucleotide sequence: TGTGCCAGCCAAATACAGGAAAACACCGGGGAGCTGTTTTTT. It specifies CASQIQENTGELFF.

The rearrangement links TRBV7-3 to TRBJ1-1, with D hard to call. Germline CDR1 and CDR2: SGHTA and FQGTGA. The ends were cut back, 5 bases at V and 5 bases at J, with 15 bases in the middle. CDR3 size: 14 residues. This CDR3 is CASSPHGGRTEAFF. CDR3 sequence (DNA): TGTGCCAGCAGCCCGCACGGAGGCCGAACTGAAGCTTTCTTT. The full variable domain, completed using reference TRBV7-3 and TRBJ1-1, is GAGVSQTPSNKVTEKGKYVELRCDPISGHTALYWYRQSLGQGPEFLIYFQGTGAADDSGLPNDRFFAVRPEGSVSTLKIQRTERGDSAVYLCASSPHGGRTEAFFGQGTRLTVV.

The sample holds a few counts of this clone. V gene TRBV27 combines with J gene TRBJ1-2, with D possibly matching TRBD1 (5 bases). V lost 4 bases and J lost 7, with 16 bases in between. This CDR3 is built from 14 residues. The germline V gene encodes CDR1 MNHEY and CDR2 SMNVEV (reference sequence). In DNA form, the CDR3 reads TGTGCCAGCAGTTCTAAGCAGGGTTTTGCTGGCTACACCTTC. Its translation: CASSSKQGFAGYTF.

The V and J genes are TRBV24-1 and TRBJ2-3, with 7 bases matching TRBD1. Trimming cost V 3 bases and J 2 bases; bases outside gene matches: 13. Per the germline V gene, CDR1 is KGHDR and CDR2 is SFDVKD. This CDR3 spans 18 amino acids. The CDR3 sequence: CATSDPQRQQGNTDTQYF. CDR3 nucleotides: TGTGCCACCAGTGATCCGCAGAGGCAACAGGGGAACACAGATACGCAGTATTTT.

V and J are TRBV11-3 and TRBJ2-1; no clear D gene. The CDR3 is made up of 12 amino acids. Per germline, CDR1 SGHNT and CDR2 YENEEA. Trimming shortened V by 1 base and J by 5 bases, and 3 bases separated the two germline ends. The CDR3 nucleotides read TGTGCCAGCAGCTTAGTCGACAATGAGCAGTTCTTC. Protein product: CASSLVDNEQFF.

The chain uses TRBV5-4 and TRBJ2-5; 8 positions agree with TRBD2. V lost 3 bases, J lost 5 bases, and 6 bases stayed unmatched. The CDR3 sequence is 14 residues long. Germline V lookup: CDR1 SGHNT, CDR2 YYREEE (reference sequence). CDR3: CASSSPGGGETQYF. For the CDR3, the DNA is TGTGCCAGCAGCTCGCCGGGGGGGGGTGAGACCCAGTACTTC.

The chain joins TRBV3-1 (or the pseudogene TRBV3-2) to TRBJ1-3; 9 bases are shared with TRBD1. The CDR3 is 14 amino acids. Germline CDR1 LGHDT, CDR2 YNNKEL (reference sequence). The trim removed 6 bases at V and 5 bases at J, leaving 5 bases unmatched. The DNA for the CDR3 is TGTGCCAGCAGTCTGACAGGGGGGCGAAACACCATATATTTT. As protein: CASSLTGGRNTIYF.

This sequence joins TRBV7-2 and TRBJ1-1; a weak D match, TRBD1 (6 bases). The germline V and J ends were trimmed by 4 bases and 2 bases, with 23 bases remaining between them. The CDR3 loop spans 18 amino acids. Looked up from germline, CDR1 is SGHTA and CDR2 is FQGNSA. The CDR3 is CASSSSTLFRGLNTEAFF. In DNA form, the CDR3 reads TGTGCCAGCAGCTCATCCACCCTCTTCAGGGGTTTAAACACTGAAGCTTTCTTT.